Listed here are 22 T cell receptor beta chains from one sample, sequenced in a study of CD8 T cells in Susac syndrome (dated by TCRdb to about 2019). Library method: the immunoSEQ multiplex PCR assay. RNA was extracted using the RNeasy kit, and about 0.45 to 1 ug of the RNA was reverse transcribed with random hexamers. TCRdb trimmed public reads at Q25 via fastp, called clones via MiXCR and kept in-frame beta chains. Merged by CDR3 protein, the rows form single entries marked with the most common genes and DNA. The sample contains approximately 190,000 distinct CDR3 sequences, more than 85% of them found a single time. The biggest ten clones account for approximately 0.16% of the sample. Sequencing used CD8+ T cells from PBMCs. The receptors stem from a human donor with Susac syndrome.

The V call is TRBV6-5, the J call TRBJ2-7; 9 bases align to TRBD2. Trimming removed 2 bases from V and 5 bases from J; junction bases left unmatched: 4. Germline V gene lookup returns CDR1 MNHEY and CDR2 SVGAGI. The CDR3 contains 14 residues. The CDR3 coding sequence is TGTGCCAGCAGTTACGCGCGGGGGGGCCACGAGCAGTACTTC. As protein: CASSYARGGHEQYF.

The V and J genes are TRBV7-9 and TRBJ2-1, with TRBD2 matching 7 bases. The CDR3 consists of 14 residues. Per the germline V gene, CDR1 is SEHNR and CDR2 is FQNEAQ (reference sequence). Losses at the gene ends were 3 bases for V and 8 bases for J; bases not matched to a gene: 7. CDR3 coding DNA: TGTGCCAGCAGCTTTATTAGCGGGCTCTATGAGCAGTTCTTC. Amino acid sequence: CASSFISGLYEQFF.

The rearrangement joins TRBV7-8 to TRBJ2-1; 12 bases map to TRBD2. The junction had 14 bases not matched to a gene; V was cut back by 2 bases and J by 6 bases. The CDR3 has 19 residues. Germline V gene data show CDR1 as SGHVS and CDR2 as FQNEAQ. As DNA, the CDR3 is TGTGCCAGCAGCTTATCGGGGCTAGCGGGAGGGCCGATCCCCAATGAGCAGTTCTTC. It encodes CASSLSGLAGGPIPNEQFF.

This chain connects TRBV6-1 to TRBJ1-5; D gene unclear. V gave up 1 base and J gave up 4 bases, with 2 bases separating them. The CDR3 covers 12 residues. Germline V CDR1 and CDR2: MNHNS, SASEGT. The CDR3 reads CASSEGNQPQHF. In DNA, the CDR3 is TGTGCCAGCAGTGAAGGGAATCAGCCCCAGCATTTT.

The chain is built from TRBV7-9 and TRBJ1-1; TRBD1 agrees at 9 bases. There are 13 residues in the CDR3. Trimming at V came to 7 bases and at J to 6 bases, leaving 6 bases not matched to a gene. Germline V gene data show CDR1 as SEHNR and CDR2 as FQNEAQ (reference sequence). The CDR3 DNA reads TGTGCCAGCACCGGACAGGGGTCCGCTGAAGCTTTCTTT. Its translation: CASTGQGSAEAFF.

The chain recombines TRBV10-3 with TRBJ2-3, with D possibly being TRBD1 (6 bases). V dropped 3 bases and J dropped 5 bases, with 12 bases sitting between them. Germline V CDR1 and CDR2: ENHRY, SYGVKD. The CDR3 runs to 14 residues. The CDR3: CAISERKGEDTQYF. In DNA form, the CDR3 reads TGTGCCATCAGTGAACGGAAGGGGGAAGATACGCAGTATTTT.

This rearrangement joins TRBV20-1 to TRBJ2-3; D is undetermined. Deletions cut 7 bases from V and 2 bases from J, with 10 bases between. The CDR3 totals 12 residues. CDR1 and CDR2 from the germline V gene are DFQATT and SNEGSKA (reference sequence). The CDR3 is CSGLGFTDTQYF. The DNA for the CDR3 is TGCAGTGGTTTGGGGTTCACAGATACGCAGTATTTT.

The CDR3 spells CATSRDRGDYGYTF. The CDR3 DNA reads TGTGCCACCAGCAGAGACAGGGGAGACTATGGCTACACCTTC. This sequence joins TRBV15 and TRBJ1-2; TRBD1 is a possible D gene (6 bases). This CDR3 has 14 amino acids. The germline CDR1 and CDR2 sequences are LNHNV and YYDKDF (reference sequence). V was pared by 0 bases and J by 3 bases, with 8 bases between.

This clonotype has just one count. The rearrangement links TRBV29-1 to TRBJ2-1; no definite D call. CDR1 and CDR2 (germline): SQVTM, ANQGSEA. The CDR3 spans 13 residues. The V end lost 4 bases, the J end lost 6 bases, and 13 bases lay between the germline ends. The CDR3 DNA sequence: TGCAGCGTTGGTGTAGGGTCGTCCAATGAGCAGTTCTTC. Translating gives CSVGVGSSNEQFF.

This chain connects TRBV4-1 to TRBJ2-1; either TRBD1 or TRBD2 may supply D (5 bases each). CDR3 length: 13 amino acids. CDR1 and CDR2 (germline): MGHRA, YSYEKL. V was clipped by 5 bases and J by 8 bases, with 13 bases between them. The CDR3 protein is CASSFRDGDEQFF. The CDR3 coding sequence is TGCGCCAGCAGCTTCAGGGACGGCGATGAGCAGTTCTTC.

The chain carries TRBV6-5 and TRBJ2-3; 8 bases line up with TRBD2. The length of the CDR3 is 15 residues. Germline assignment: CDR1 MNHEY and CDR2 SVGAGI. With V trimmed by 6 bases and J by 3 bases, 8 bases remained unmatched. The CDR3 DNA sequence: TGTGCCAGCAGCCTACTAGCGGAGCGAACAGATACGCAGTATTTT. Encoded protein: CASSLLAERTDTQYF.

The V gene is TRBV12-3 or TRBV12-4, the J gene TRBJ1-1; possible D gene TRBD1, 6 bases. Trimming removed 5 bases at V and 3 bases at J, with 22 bases between. The CDR3 has 17 residues. CDR3 sequence (DNA): TGTGCCAGCAGTCCCGAACAGGGAGAGGGGAAGGACACTGAAGCTTTCTTT. Amino acid sequence: CASSPEQGEGKDTEAFF.

This clonotype is a singleton in its sample. The J gene is TRBJ1-2, the V gene TRBV5-1; the D gene is possibly TRBD1 (5 bases). This CDR3 region has 15 residues. With 3 bases removed from V and 3 bases from J, the gap between germline ends came to 15 bases. In germline, CDR1 is SGHRS, CDR2 YFSETQ. CDR3 protein: CASSSPVGGDYGYTF. The CDR3 nucleotides read TGCGCCAGCAGCTCCCCCGTGGGGGGGGACTATGGCTACACCTTC.

Only a few counts were recorded for this clonotype. The chain has TRBV13 and TRBJ2-5; no clear D. The CDR3 spans 12 residues. Trimming took off 5 bases at V and 5 bases at J, with 9 bases between the two ends. From germline, CDR1 is PRHDT and CDR2 FYEKMQ (reference sequence). CDR3 sequence reads: CASSPRRETQYF. CDR3 bases: TGTGCCAGCAGCCCCCGACGGGAGACCCAGTACTTC.

This chain uses TRBV28 with TRBJ2-7, with 8 bases identical to TRBD1. The CDR3 contains 17 residues. The V gene's germline CDR1 is MDHEN and CDR2 SYDVKM. The J segment lost 4 bases and the V segment lost 2 bases, leaving 13 bases of the junction unmatched. The CDR3 coding sequence is TGTGCCAGCAGTTTAACCTTAGCCGGGACAGGAGTATACGAGCAGTACTTC. Translation gives CASSLTLAGTGVYEQYF.

The chain employs TRBV7-9 and TRBJ2-6; D is unresolved. This CDR3 region has 15 residues. Trimming shortened V by 1 base and J by 4 bases, and 8 bases separated the two germline ends. From germline, CDR1 is SEHNR and CDR2 FQNEAQ (reference sequence). The CDR3 sequence: CASSLVNTGANVLTF. The CDR3 DNA reads TGTGCCAGCAGCTTAGTCAATACCGGGGCCAACGTCCTGACTTTC.

This chain connects TRBV19 to TRBJ2-7, with D perhaps matching TRBD1 or TRBD2 (5 bases each). Germline values: CDR1 LNHDA, CDR2 SQIVND (reference sequence). V lost 9 bases, J lost 1 base, and 16 bases lay in between. The CDR3 contains 14 residues. Here the CDR3 DNA reads TGTGCCAGGGGAGACAGTCGGAGGTCCTACGAGCAGTACTTC. Its translation: CARGDSRRSYEQYF.

This chain uses TRBV2 with TRBJ2-2; 9 bases match TRBD1. Germline loops: CDR1 SNHLY, CDR2 FYNNEI. V was clipped by 7 bases and J by 6 bases; unmatched bases: 6. CDR3 length equals 14 residues. Written as DNA, the CDR3 is TGTGCCAGCAAAAGGACAGGGGCACCCGGGGAGCTGTTTTTT. Its translation is CASKRTGAPGELFF.

J is TRBJ1-1 and V is TRBV2; TRBD1 might be the D (5 bases). V was clipped by 4 bases and J by 8 bases, with 11 bases between them. This CDR3 has 12 residues. CDR1 is SNHLY and CDR2 is FYNNEI in the germline V gene. DNA for the CDR3: TGTGCCAGCAGTGGGGACTGGGGCGAAGCTTTCTTT. Amino acid sequence: CASSGDWGEAFF.

The chain recombines TRBV28 with TRBJ2-1; D possibly corresponds to TRBD2 (6 bases). This CDR3 is 16 amino acids long. With 3 bases removed from V and 10 bases from J, the gap between germline ends came to 22 bases. Germline V gene data show CDR1 as MDHEN and CDR2 as SYDVKM. CDR3 in amino acids: CASSLIVGQGLAEQFF. DNA of the CDR3: TGTGCCAGCAGTTTGATTGTAGGGCAGGGCCTAGCGGAGCAGTTCTTC.

Only one count was recorded for this clonotype. The chain couples TRBV7-8 to TRBJ1-2, with D hard to call. The V and J ends lost 3 bases and 0 bases respectively, with 11 bases between them. The CDR3 is 15 amino acids. Germline lookup yields CDR1 SGHVS and CDR2 FQNEAQ. CDR3 nucleotide sequence: TGTGCCAGCAGCTTTTCGACCGCAGCTAACTATGGCTACACCTTC. Protein sequence: CASSFSTAANYGYTF.

The rearrangement links TRBV4-2 to TRBJ2-7; D may be TRBD1 or TRBD2 (6 bases each). V lost 4 bases to trimming and J lost 7 bases, with 11 bases between them. The germline gives CDR1 LGHNA, CDR2 YNFKEQ. This CDR3 region has 12 residues. CDR3 DNA: TGTGCCAGCAGCCTGGGGGCGGGGGAGCAGTACTTC. Protein sequence: CASSLGAGEQYF.